The 13 T cell receptor beta chains listed next were all sequenced from one sample in a study of blood T cell repertoires in COVID-19. This table comes from immunoSEQ multiplex PCR, and its TCRdb copy is limited to in-frame clones, with some not included. Among 350,000 to 400,000 clones, about 89% were seen once, and the ten largest hold around 0.86%. Sequencing was performed on PBMCs or T cells enriched from blood (not recorded which). All receptors come from a woman aged 40 to 50 who had been exposed to COVID-19.

Worth noting for this clone: Other DNA sequences in the same sample also yield this CDR3. V is TRBV3-1 (or the pseudogene TRBV3-2) and J is TRBJ2-5; 13 bases are a match to TRBD2. The germline CDR1 and CDR2 sequences are LGHDT and YNNKEL (reference sequence). Trimming at V came to 1 base and at J to 2 bases, leaving 1 base not matched to a gene. The CDR3 has 16 amino acids. The CDR3: CASSQGLAGGQETQYF. The DNA for the CDR3 is TGTGCCAGCAGCCAAGGACTAGCGGGGGGACAAGAGACCCAGTACTTC.

The chain couples TRBV7-9 to TRBJ2-2, with 8 bases that match TRBD1. This CDR3 comprises 16 residues. CDR1 and CDR2 from the germline V gene are SEHNR and FQNEAQ (reference sequence). V lost 1 base and J lost 7; bases outside the gene matches: 8. Written as DNA, the CDR3 is TGTGCCAGCAGCTTAGTGGCGGCAGGGGGCGGCGGGGAGCTGTTTTTT. This gives the protein CASSLVAAGGGGELFF.

The genes are TRBV5-1 and TRBJ2-1, with a possible D match to TRBD1 (5 bases). Germline CDR1 reads SGHRS; CDR2 reads YFSETQ. Trimming stripped 0 bases from V and 6 bases from J, with 10 bases between. There are 14 residues in the CDR3. DNA of the CDR3: TGCGCCAGCAGCTTGGAGGGGCGACTCAATGAGCAGTTCTTC. Translating gives CASSLEGRLNEQFF.

The chain links TRBV27 to TRBJ1-6; weak D call: TRBD1 (6 bases). This CDR3 is 16 amino acids long. The germline V and J ends were trimmed by 2 bases and 7 bases, with 15 bases remaining between them. Germline V lookup: CDR1 MNHEY, CDR2 SMNVEV (reference sequence). The CDR3 here is CASSLGITGINSPLHF. CDR3 nucleotides: TGTGCCAGCAGTTTAGGGATCACAGGGATCAATTCACCCCTCCACTTT.

The CDR3 nucleotides are TGTGCCAGCAGCCGAAGCGGGAGGGGCTCCTACAATGAGCAGTTCTTC. It specifies CASSRSGRGSYNEQFF. The chain links TRBV7-8 to TRBJ2-1; the match to TRBD2 covers 10 bases. The CDR3 sequence is 16 residues long. Germline assignment: CDR1 SGHVS and CDR2 FQNEAQ. With V trimmed by 5 bases and J by 0 bases, 4 bases remained unmatched.

The rearrangement uses TRBV19 and TRBJ2-1, with no clear D. V dropped 1 base and J dropped 4 bases, with 11 bases sitting between them. CDR3 size: 15 residues. Per germline, CDR1 LNHDA and CDR2 SQIVND (reference sequence). CDR3 sequence: CASSIAAWQYNEQFF. CDR3 in DNA: TGTGCCAGTAGTATAGCTGCATGGCAATACAATGAGCAGTTCTTC.

This chain joins TRBV5-1 and TRBJ1-1, with 9 bases fitting TRBD1. CDR3 size: 17 residues. V was clipped by 3 bases and J by 3 bases; unmatched bases: 12. Looked up from germline, CDR1 is SGHRS and CDR2 is YFSETQ. CDR3 residues: CASSSRGQGRWDTEAFF. In nucleotides, the CDR3 is TGCGCCAGCAGCTCCAGGGGACAGGGTCGGTGGGACACTGAAGCTTTCTTT.

The V call is TRBV7-3, the J call TRBJ2-5, with D possibly TRBD2 on 6 matching bases. This CDR3 is built from 13 residues. V lost 4 bases to trimming and J lost 6 bases, with 12 bases between them. The germline V gene has CDR1 SGHTA and CDR2 FQGTGA. The CDR3 protein is CASSSPGVQTQYF. The CDR3, as DNA: TGTGCCAGCAGCTCTCCGGGAGTACAGACCCAGTACTTC.

The chain is built from TRBV2 and TRBJ2-2, with 7 nucleotides matching TRBD2. Germline V lookup: CDR1 SNHLY, CDR2 FYNNEI. The CDR3 has 14 residues. Trimming took 7 bases from V and 6 from J; bases not matched to a gene: 8. The CDR3 bases are TGTGCCAGCATAAAGGGGAGGGTCTCCGGGGAGCTGTTTTTT. It specifies CASIKGRVSGELFF.

The rearrangement uses TRBV6-5 and TRBJ2-3; TRBD1 matches at 7 bases. The CDR3 spans 14 residues. Germline CDR1 MNHEY, CDR2 SVGAGI. The V gene end was trimmed by 5 bases and the J gene end by 2 bases; junction bases not matched to a gene: 4. CDR3 sequence reads: CASSPTGDTDTQYF. DNA for the CDR3: TGTGCCAGCAGTCCCACAGGGGACACAGATACGCAGTATTTT.

The chain uses TRBV10-1 and TRBJ2-7; TRBD2 aligns across 8 bases. Trimming removed 3 bases from V and 3 bases from J; junction bases left unmatched: 7. This CDR3 region has 15 residues. Germline CDR1 and CDR2: WNHNN and SYGVQD (reference sequence). The CDR3 DNA sequence: TGCGCCAGCAGTGAAGCGGGAGCGGGGCTCTACGAGCAGTACTTC. Translation gives CASSEAGAGLYEQYF.

V and J are TRBV11-2 and TRBJ2-5; 9 positions match TRBD2. CDR1 and CDR2 from the germline V gene are SGHAT and FQNNGV. The CDR3 is 16 amino acids. Losses at the gene ends were 6 bases for V and 3 bases for J; bases not matched to a gene: 11. The CDR3 bases are TGTGCCAGCAGACGAGGCGGCGGGGGGGCCAAAGAGACCCAGTACTTC. It yields the protein CASRRGGGGAKETQYF.

The chain recombines TRBV13 with TRBJ1-4; D is ambiguous. Germline V CDR1 and CDR2: PRHDT, FYEKMQ (reference sequence). There are 15 residues in the CDR3. Trimming took off 5 bases at V and 5 bases at J, with 15 bases between the two ends. The CDR3 here is CASSPRGGFNEKLFF. CDR3 bases: TGTGCCAGCAGCCCACGGGGTGGATTCAATGAAAAACTGTTTTTT.